A single sample gave rise to the 22 T cell receptor beta chains below, sequenced in a study of T cells in Graves' hyperthyroidism and ophthalmopathy. TCR beta CDR3 regions were amplified from RNA. In the first-round RT-PCR of the TCR CDR3, the HTBI primer set was used. Via MiXCR, TCRdb re-called the multiplex PCR reads, giving one row per CDR3 protein. The data show under 250,000 distinct CDR3 sequences, approximately 25% seen once. Sequencing was carried out using blood. The receptor source for this set is a woman between 40 and 50 years old with Graves' ophthalmopathy.

In its sample, this clonotype was seen many times. The J gene is TRBJ2-7, the V gene TRBV20-1, with D possibly called TRBD1 or TRBD2 (5 bases each). The CDR3 runs 11 residues. Between the trimmed V and J ends, which lost 6 bases and 12 bases, there was a span of 18 bases. From germline, CDR1 is DFQATT and CDR2 SNEGSKA (reference sequence). CDR3 DNA: TGCAGTGCCACCGGGACCCGCAGCGCGTACTTC. As protein: CSATGTRSAYF.

This clonotype was recorded many times. The chain combines TRBV30 with TRBJ2-7; 9 bases map to TRBD1. Trimming took 3 bases from V and 6 from J; bases not matched to a gene: 6. CDR3 length: 13 amino acids. Germline V gene lookup returns CDR1 GTSNPN and CDR2 SVGIG (reference sequence). The CDR3 DNA reads TGTGCCTGGAGGGGGACAGGGCTCGGCGAGCAGTACTTC. Its translation: CAWRGTGLGEQYF.

This clonotype was detected ten times or more. The rearrangement uses TRBV28 and TRBJ2-5, with D possibly TRBD2 on 5 matching bases. In germline, CDR1 is MDHEN, CDR2 SYDVKM. Between the trimmed V and J ends, which lost 4 bases and 0 bases, there was a span of 12 bases. The CDR3 is made up of 15 amino acids. CDR3: CASSSAADYQETQYF. In nucleotides, the CDR3 is TGTGCCAGCAGTTCGGCCGCGGACTACCAAGAGACCCAGTACTTC.

This clonotype was counted ten times or more. This chain joins TRBV5-5 and TRBJ1-1; the match to TRBD1 covers 8 bases. The V and J ends lost 1 base and 5 bases, in that order; junction bases with no gene match: 4. This CDR3 region has 14 residues. Germline values: CDR1 SGHKS, CDR2 YYEKEE (reference sequence). Here the CDR3 reads CASSLRQGMTEAFF. For the CDR3, the DNA is TGTGCCAGCAGCTTGCGACAGGGGATGACTGAAGCTTTCTTT.

This sequence joins TRBV12-3 or TRBV12-4 and TRBJ2-1, with 7 positions matching TRBD2. Unmatched junction bases numbered 19, after V lost 7 bases and J lost 7 bases. The CDR3 is made up of 17 amino acids. CDR3 nucleotides: TGTGCCAGCAATCCCTTAGCGGCGGGAGTAATTGCAAATGAGCAGTTCTTC. Translation: CASNPLAAGVIANEQFF.

This clonotype came up many times. The chain employs TRBV6-5 and TRBJ1-1; D remains ambiguous. Germline CDR1 reads MNHEY; CDR2 reads SVGAGI. Trimming took off 2 bases at V and 1 base at J, with 8 bases between the two ends. CDR3 size: 14 residues. CDR3 DNA sequence: TGTGCCAGCAGTTACCGAAGATCGAACACTGAAGCTTTCTTT. Protein product: CASSYRRSNTEAFF.

This chain joins TRBV10-2 and TRBJ2-5; weak D call: TRBD2 (6 bases). Trimming shortened V by 2 bases and J by 2 bases, and 9 bases separated the two germline ends. CDR1 and CDR2 from the germline V gene are WSHSY and SAAADI. CDR3 length: 14 residues. CDR3 in amino acids: CASSEAGYQETQYF. The CDR3 bases are TGCGCCAGCAGTGAGGCGGGGTATCAAGAGACCCAGTACTTC.

In regard to this clonotype: This may be a read error: a much more frequent sequence differs by one nucleotide. V gene TRBV5-1 combines with J gene TRBJ2-2; D is undetermined. The CDR3 is 16 residues long. The germline CDR1 and CDR2 sequences are SGHRS and YFSETQ. V was clipped by 3 bases and J by 4 bases, with 16 bases between them. CDR3 coding DNA: TGCGCCAGCAGCTCGCCCCAGGACCAGACCACCGGGGAGCTGTTTTTT. It is translated as CASSSPQDQTTGELFF.

This clonotype came up many times. This chain uses TRBV7-6 with TRBJ2-7, with 10 bases fitting TRBD2. Germline lookup yields CDR1 SGHVS and CDR2 FNYEAQ. Trimming removed 5 bases from V and 3 bases from J; junction bases left unmatched: 10. CDR3 length: 16 residues. The CDR3 loop reads CASSPALAGDDYEQYF. The CDR3, as DNA: TGTGCCAGCAGCCCGGCCCTAGCGGGAGACGACTACGAGCAGTACTTC.

This chain uses TRBV6-1 with TRBJ1-1, with D unresolved. CDR3 length: 15 residues. Germline V gives CDR1 MNHNS, CDR2 SASEGT. V was clipped by 6 bases and J by 1 base, with 15 bases between them. The CDR3 spells CASSLDQTTNTEAFF. The CDR3 DNA follows: TGTGCCAGCAGCCTAGATCAGACCACGAACACTGAAGCTTTCTTT.

This clonotype was seen repeatedly, ten times or more. The chain employs TRBV7-3 and TRBJ1-2; D might be TRBD1 (5 bases). Germline-derived CDR1 and CDR2 are SGHTA and FQGTGA. The CDR3 is 14 amino acids. Trimming took off 4 bases at V and 4 bases at J, with 13 bases between the two ends. CDR3 in amino acids: CASSWDVGGYGYTF. CDR3 DNA: TGTGCCAGCAGCTGGGACGTGGGGGGCTATGGCTACACCTTC.

This clonotype has ten or more counts. The chain carries TRBV6-6 and TRBJ2-7; 10 nucleotides align to TRBD2. CDR1 is MNHNY and CDR2 is SVGAGI in the germline V gene (reference sequence). Trimming at V came to 8 bases and at J to 0 bases, leaving 25 bases not matched to a gene. This CDR3 spans 21 amino acids. The CDR3 DNA reads as TGTGCCAGCGCAAACAACTTCCAAGCCGGGACTAGCGTCCGATACTCCTACGAGCAGTACTTC. This gives the protein CASANNFQAGTSVRYSYEQYF.

Many counts were recorded for this clonotype. This rearrangement joins TRBV4-1 to TRBJ2-7; the D gene is possibly TRBD2 (6 bases). V dropped 4 bases and J dropped 2 bases, with 12 bases sitting between them. CDR1 and CDR2 (germline): MGHRA, YSYEKL. CDR3 length equals 14 residues. The CDR3 sequence: CASSLTTSPYEQYF. Written as DNA, the CDR3 is TGCGCCAGCAGCCTAACGACTAGTCCCTACGAGCAGTACTTC.

J is TRBJ2-5 and V is TRBV7-2, with 9 nucleotides matching TRBD2. V trimming: 3 bases; J trimming: 2 bases; junction bases outside the gene matches: 7. From germline, CDR1 is SGHTA and CDR2 FQGNSA. CDR3 length equals 16 residues. The CDR3, as DNA: TGTGCCAGCAGCTTGGCAGCGGGGGGAGGGCAAGAGACCCAGTACTTC. It codes for CASSLAAGGGQETQYF. The full variable domain, rest sourced from reference TRBV7-2 and TRBJ2-5, is GAGVSQSPSNKVTEKGKDVELRCDPISGHTALYWYRQSLGQGLEFLIYFQGNSAPDKSGLPSDRFSAERTGGSVSTLTIQRTQQEDSAVYLCASSLAAGGGQETQYFGPGTRLLVL.

The genes are TRBV12-3 or TRBV12-4 and TRBJ2-7, with TRBD1 matching 8 bases. V dropped 6 bases and J dropped 1; count of bases not matched to a gene: 8. The CDR3 loop spans 15 amino acids. The CDR3 DNA reads TGTGCCAGCAGCCTAACAGGGGGGAGGTCCTACGAGCAGTACTTC. Translating it yields CASSLTGGRSYEQYF.

This clonotype occurred many times. The V call is TRBV28, the J call TRBJ2-7; no firm D call. V was cut by 3 bases and J by 5 bases, with 17 bases left in between. The CDR3 extends over 15 amino acids. Germline V gives CDR1 MDHEN, CDR2 SYDVKM. CDR3 region: CASSFRASGWDEQYF. For the CDR3, the DNA is TGTGCCAGCAGTTTCCGTGCCTCCGGGTGGGACGAGCAGTACTTC.

The V and J genes are TRBV6-2 or TRBV6-3 and TRBJ1-1; 7 bases align to TRBD1. Trimming removed 0 bases from V and 6 bases from J; junction bases left unmatched: 16. The V gene's germline CDR1 is MNHEY and CDR2 SVGEGT. The CDR3 runs to 18 residues. The CDR3 DNA is TGTGCCAGCAGTTACTCTCTGGACCTGGGGACAGTGCGCGCTGAAGCTTTCTTT. Encoded protein: CASSYSLDLGTVRAEAFF.

This clonotype was seen repeatedly, ten times or more. This rearrangement joins TRBV6-5 to TRBJ1-2, with 8 bases matching TRBD1. V lost 6 bases to trimming and J lost 7 bases; unmatched junction nucleotides: 7. Germline V gives CDR1 MNHEY, CDR2 SVGAGI. The CDR3 covers 13 residues. This CDR3 reads CASRTQGVGGYTF. In nucleotides, the CDR3 is TGTGCCAGCAGAACACAGGGGGTCGGTGGCTACACCTTC.

This clonotype was observed at least ten times. The chain employs TRBV7-2 and TRBJ2-2; TRBD2 matches at 9 bases. The CDR3 is 16 residues long. Looked up from germline, CDR1 is SGHTA and CDR2 is FQGNSA. The ends lost 4 bases at V and 1 base at J; junction bases unmatched: 4. CDR3 DNA: TGTGCCAGCAGCTACAGGACTAGCGAGAACACCGGGGAGCTGTTTTTT. Protein: CASSYRTSENTGELFF.

This clonotype was seen ten or more times. The V and J genes are TRBV18 and TRBJ1-5, with 7 bases aligning to TRBD1. CDR3 length equals 15 residues. V trimming: 4 bases; J trimming: 7 bases; junction bases outside the gene matches: 10. Per the germline V gene, CDR1 is KGHSH and CDR2 is LQKENI. The CDR3 DNA follows: TGTGCCAGCTCACAAGCCCAGGGGGTGACGCAGCCCCAGCATTTT. It translates to CASSQAQGVTQPQHF.

This clonotype was detected ten times or more. This chain connects TRBV5-1 to TRBJ2-7; D is perhaps TRBD1 (5 bases). Trimming removed 4 bases from V and 3 bases from J, with 11 bases in between. Germline V lookup: CDR1 SGHRS, CDR2 YFSETQ. CDR3 size: 13 residues. CDR3 nucleotides: TGCGCCAGCAGCGAGCAGGGTCTCTACGAGCAGTACTTC. The encoded protein is CASSEQGLYEQYF.

CDR3 coding DNA: TGTGCCACCAGTTGGGGGTCACTCACAAACACTGAAGCTTTCTTT. It codes for CATSWGSLTNTEAFF. The chain couples TRBV24-1 to TRBJ1-1; weak D call: TRBD1 (5 bases). The CDR3 runs to 15 residues. Germline values: CDR1 KGHDR, CDR2 SFDVKD. Trimming removed 6 bases from V and 2 bases from J, with 15 bases in between.